Listed here are 29 T cell receptor beta chains from one sample, sequenced in a study of T cell changes during pregnancy in multiple sclerosis (dated by TCRdb to the late 2010s). Libraries were constructed by the immunoSEQ multiplex PCR assay. Not all clones reach the TCRdb copy of this immuneACCESS table, which keeps in-frame sequences only. Checked studies attribute under half of the gap to unresolved V genes and leave the rest unexplained. The table for this sample lists approximately 30,000 clones; roughly nine tenths of them were counted only once. The ten largest clones take up around 8.6% of the sample. This specimen was CD8+ T cells from peripheral blood mononuclear cells, taken before pregnancy. The source of these receptors is a female donor with multiple sclerosis, enrolled in a pregnancy study.

V gene TRBV10-3 combines with J gene TRBJ1-2; no definite D call. Germline lookup yields CDR1 ENHRY and CDR2 SYGVKD. V gave up 3 bases and J gave up 7 bases, with 24 bases separating them. This CDR3 spans 17 amino acids. The CDR3 is CAISDWEQAMVLAGYTF. The CDR3 DNA is TGTGCCATCAGTGATTGGGAGCAGGCCATGGTACTAGCTGGCTACACCTTC.

The chain couples TRBV29-1 to TRBJ2-5; the match to TRBD2 covers 10 bases. The trim removed 5 bases at V and 0 bases at J, leaving 3 bases unmatched. The CDR3 totals 14 residues. Germline CDR1 reads SQVTM; CDR2 reads ANQGSEA. CDR3 bases: TGCAGCGTTTTAGCGGGGGGCCACCAAGAGACCCAGTACTTC. As protein: CSVLAGGHQETQYF.

The CDR3 spells CASSLDGTGSNSPLHF. The CDR3 DNA reads as TGTGCCAGCAGCTTAGATGGGACAGGGAGCAATTCACCCCTCCACTTT. The V call is TRBV11-2, the J call TRBJ1-6; TRBD1 matches at 9 bases. This CDR3 spans 16 amino acids. The J segment lost 7 bases and the V segment lost 0 bases, leaving 4 bases of the junction unmatched. In germline, CDR1 is SGHAT, CDR2 FQNNGV. Combining the CDR3 with reference TRBV11-2 and TRBJ1-6 gives the whole variable domain EAGVAQSPRYKIIEKRQSVAFWCNPISGHATLYWYQQILGQGPKLLIQFQNNGVVDDSQLPKDRFSAERLKGVDSTLKIQPAKLEDSAVYLCASSLDGTGSNSPLHFGNGTRLTVT.

This chain links TRBV4-3 with TRBJ1-4; D possibly corresponds to TRBD1 (5 bases). The CDR3 contains 15 residues. The V gene lost 0 bases and the J gene lost 8 bases, with 13 bases spanning the gap. The germline CDR1 and CDR2 sequences are LGHNA and YSLEER. The DNA of the CDR3 is TGCGCCAGCAGCCAAGACTACCAGGGTGGCGAAAAACTGTTTTTT. Translating it yields CASSQDYQGGEKLFF.

The J gene is TRBJ1-1, the V gene TRBV7-9; D not resolved. In germline, CDR1 is SEHNR, CDR2 FQNEAQ (reference sequence). The CDR3 extends over 11 amino acids. V was clipped by 7 bases and J by 4 bases, with 7 bases between them. The CDR3 region has the DNA TGTGCCAGCAACCGGGGCACTGAAGCTTTCTTT. Its protein product is CASNRGTEAFF.

V is TRBV27 and J is TRBJ2-7; 9 bases fit TRBD2. CDR3 length: 16 residues. Germline V gene data show CDR1 as MNHEY and CDR2 as SMNVEV (reference sequence). J lost 4 bases, V lost 10 bases, and 17 bases had no gene match. This chain's CDR3 is CAIGSAGGRYGYEQYF. In nucleotides, the CDR3 is TGTGCCATAGGGTCAGCGGGGGGCCGCTACGGATACGAGCAGTACTTC.

The V call is TRBV15, the J call TRBJ1-2, with 10 bases matching TRBD1. Germline CDR1 reads LNHNV; CDR2 reads YYDKDF (reference sequence). The trim removed 0 bases at V and 0 bases at J, leaving 7 bases unmatched. The length of the CDR3 is 18 residues. The CDR3 bases are TGTGCCACCAGCAGAGATATGACAGGGGGCGATACTAACTATGGCTACACCTTC. Protein product: CATSRDMTGGDTNYGYTF. The full variable domain, completed using reference TRBV15 and TRBJ1-2, is DAMVIQNPRYQVTQFGKPVTLSCSQTLNHNVMYWYQQKSSQAPKLLFHYYDKDFNNEADTPDNFQSRRPNTSFCFLDIRSPGLGDTAMYLCATSRDMTGGDTNYGYTFGSGTRLTVV.

This chain links TRBV7-8 with TRBJ1-2, with 8 bases fitting TRBD1. The CDR3 totals 13 residues. CDR1 and CDR2 (germline): SGHVS, FQNEAQ. Unmatched junction bases numbered 5, after V lost 3 bases and J lost 8 bases. The CDR3 DNA reads TGTGCCAGCAGCTTCATCAGGGGGCAAGGCTACACCTTC. The encoded protein is CASSFIRGQGYTF.

The V call is TRBV9, the J call TRBJ2-2; 9 bases align to TRBD1. The ends lost 2 bases at V and 4 bases at J; junction bases unmatched: 3. The CDR3 runs 15 residues. In germline, CDR1 is SGDLS, CDR2 YYNGEE. The CDR3 DNA follows: TGTGCCAGCAGCGTGACAGGGGGGTTCACCGGGGAGCTGTTTTTT. Protein product: CASSVTGGFTGELFF.

This chain uses TRBV28 with TRBJ2-7; D might be TRBD2 (6 bases). The V gene's germline CDR1 is MDHEN and CDR2 SYDVKM. V lost 6 bases, J lost 1 base, and 13 bases lay in between. CDR3 length: 14 residues. CDR3 amino acids: CASSPGGESYEQYF. The CDR3 DNA reads as TGTGCCAGCAGCCCCGGCGGGGAATCCTACGAGCAGTACTTC.

The chain joins TRBV5-6 to TRBJ2-5; D uncertain. This CDR3 has 13 residues. Germline CDR1 reads SGHDT; CDR2 reads YYEEEE. The V and J ends lost 2 bases and 2 bases respectively, with 7 bases between them. Here the CDR3 DNA reads TGTGCCAGCAGCTTCCGCGGACAAGAGACCCAGTACTTC. It codes for CASSFRGQETQYF.

This clone appeared a single time. The rearrangement joins TRBV21-1 to TRBJ2-5; the table's TRBD1 call for D was not verified on the DNA. TRBV21-1 is termed a pseudogene. The CDR3 extends over 12 amino acids. CDR3 sequence (DNA): TGTGCCAGCCGGGACAACCAAGAGACCCAGTACTTC. Its translation is CASRDNQETQYF.

The J gene is TRBJ2-1, the V gene TRBV12-5; 7 bases agree with TRBD2. The V segment lost 0 bases and the J segment 3 bases; nucleotides outside the gene matches: 8. The V gene's germline CDR1 is LGHNT and CDR2 FRNRAP. This CDR3 has 17 residues. The CDR3 DNA is TGTGCTAGTGGTTTGGTACTGGGGGGGATGAGCTACAATGAGCAGTTCTTC. Its translation: CASGLVLGGMSYNEQFF.

CDR3 DNA sequence: TGCGCCAGCAGCCCCGCTCCCCCTGGGGCCGCCGGTGAGCAGTTCTTC. Its protein is CASSPAPPGAAGEQFF. The chain employs TRBV4-3 and TRBJ2-1; tentative D call: TRBD1 (5 bases). The ends were cut back, 4 bases at V and 9 bases at J, with 22 bases in the middle. This CDR3 spans 16 amino acids. CDR1 is LGHNA, CDR2 YSLEER, per germline.

For the CDR3, the DNA is TGTGCCAGCAGCTTGGCCCTAGCGGGAGGCGAGCAGTACTTC. This codes for CASSLALAGGEQYF. The V and J genes are TRBV5-4 and TRBJ2-7, with 11 nucleotides matching TRBD2. Germline assignment: CDR1 SGHNT and CDR2 YYREEE (reference sequence). After removal of 0 bases from V and 6 bases from J, the junction contained 2 bases not matched to a gene. This CDR3 spans 14 amino acids.

The CDR3 sequence: CAWSGHSMNTEAFF. As DNA, the CDR3 is TGTGCCTGGAGTGGGCATTCAATGAACACTGAAGCTTTCTTT. This rearrangement joins TRBV30 to TRBJ1-1, with D unresolved. V dropped 1 base and J dropped 0 bases, with 9 bases sitting between them. The CDR3 length is 14 residues. Looked up from germline, CDR1 is GTSNPN and CDR2 is SVGIG (reference sequence).

The chain is built from TRBV6-1 and TRBJ2-6; the D is unclear. The CDR3 runs 15 residues. The ends were cut back, 2 bases at V and 0 bases at J, with 5 bases in the middle. CDR1 is MNHNS and CDR2 is SASEGT in the germline V gene. This CDR3 is CASSERSSGANVLTF. Here the CDR3 DNA reads TGTGCCAGCAGTGAACGCAGCTCTGGGGCCAACGTCCTGACTTTC.

By its share, this clone is medium-sized. This sequence joins TRBV6-4 and TRBJ2-3; possibly TRBD2 for D (7 bases). V was cut by 2 bases and J by 2 bases, with 8 bases left in between. This CDR3 comprises 14 residues. The germline CDR1 and CDR2 sequences are MRHNA and SNTAGT. CDR3 region: CASSDGGATDTQYF. For the CDR3, the DNA is TGTGCCAGCAGTGACGGGGGGGCCACAGATACGCAGTATTTT.

The rearrangement links TRBV18 to TRBJ1-2, with TRBD1 matching 8 bases. Germline CDR1 is KGHSH and CDR2 is LQKENI. The V and J ends lost 2 bases and 4 bases, in that order; junction bases with no gene match: 6. This CDR3 is built from 15 residues. CDR3 in amino acids: CASSPWDRKAYGYTF. The CDR3 coding sequence is TGTGCCAGCTCACCATGGGACAGGAAAGCCTATGGCTACACCTTC.

This clone was observed a handful of times. This sequence joins TRBV28 and TRBJ1-6; no clear D gene. Between the trimmed V and J ends, which lost 5 bases and 9 bases, there was a span of 14 bases. Germline CDR1 and CDR2: MDHEN and SYDVKM. The CDR3 runs 14 residues. CDR3 amino acids: CASSPNSEASPLHF. The CDR3 DNA sequence: TGTGCCAGCAGTCCCAACTCCGAAGCTTCACCCCTCCACTTT.

V is TRBV30 and J is TRBJ2-6, with D tentatively TRBD2 (6 bases). Germline CDR1 and CDR2: GTSNPN and SVGIG (reference sequence). The CDR3 has 20 amino acids. With 1 base removed from V and 0 bases from J, the gap between germline ends came to 22 bases. This CDR3 is CAWSAGGGGWQISGANVLTF. CDR3 bases: TGTGCCTGGAGTGCCGGGGGAGGAGGTTGGCAAATCTCTGGGGCCAACGTCCTGACTTTC.

This chain links TRBV27 with TRBJ2-7; 9 bases line up with TRBD1. Germline assignment: CDR1 MNHEY and CDR2 SMNVEV (reference sequence). The CDR3 has 14 residues. V lost 3 bases to trimming and J lost 5 bases; unmatched junction nucleotides: 5. DNA for the CDR3: TGTGCCAGCAGTTTGGGACAGGGCACCCACGAGCAGTACTTC. Its protein is CASSLGQGTHEQYF.

The V and J genes are TRBV7-8 and TRBJ2-7; 7 bases agree with TRBD1. The CDR3 totals 15 residues. Germline lookup yields CDR1 SGHVS and CDR2 FQNEAQ. V lost 5 bases and J lost 0; bases outside the gene matches: 7. The CDR3 DNA sequence: TGTGCCAGCAGCCCCTGGACAGGTGTCTCCTACGAGCAGTACTTC. Protein: CASSPWTGVSYEQYF.

The chain's CDR3 is CASIGPSPGEQYF. Here the CDR3 DNA reads TGTGCCAGCATTGGCCCTTCGCCAGGCGAGCAGTACTTC. V gene TRBV5-6 combines with J gene TRBJ2-7; D remains unclear. The V end lost 6 bases, the J end lost 6 bases, and 16 bases lay between the germline ends. The germline V gene encodes CDR1 SGHDT and CDR2 YYEEEE. The CDR3 runs 13 residues.

V usage is TRBV5-1 and J usage is TRBJ1-5; possibly TRBD1 for D (5 bases). The germline V and J ends were trimmed by 0 bases and 5 bases, with 15 bases remaining between them. Germline CDR1 reads SGHRS; CDR2 reads YFSETQ. The CDR3 runs 16 residues. This CDR3 reads CASSLAVVGGDQPQHF. CDR3 nucleotide sequence: TGCGCCAGCAGCTTGGCGGTGGTGGGGGGAGATCAGCCCCAGCATTTT.

The gene calls are TRBV10-3 and TRBJ1-2, with D perhaps TRBD1 (5 bases). Trimming cost V 7 bases and J 8 bases, with 17 bases left between them. Germline-derived CDR1 and CDR2 are ENHRY and SYGVKD. This CDR3 comprises 13 residues. DNA for the CDR3: TGTGCCATCACCGCGGACACCCCCGGCGGCTACACCTTC. Its protein product is CAITADTPGGYTF.

V and J are TRBV19 and TRBJ2-1; 9 bases map to TRBD1. Germline assignment: CDR1 LNHDA and CDR2 SQIVND (reference sequence). The CDR3 has 16 amino acids. J gave up 4 bases and V 1 base, and 5 bases lay outside the gene matches. CDR3 DNA: TGTGCCAGTAGTATAGGACAGGGGGAGCCTTACAATGAGCAGTTCTTC. It yields the protein CASSIGQGEPYNEQFF. The variable domain in full, completed from reference TRBV19 and TRBJ2-1, reads DGGITQSPKYLFRKEGQNVTLSCEQNLNHDAMYWYRQDPGQGLRLIYYSQIVNDFQKGDIAEGYSVSREKKESFPLTVTSAQKNPTAFYLCASSIGQGEPYNEQFFGPGTRLTVL.

This clone occurred once. The rearrangement uses TRBV27 and TRBJ1-5, with TRBD1 identical over 9 bases. CDR1 and CDR2 from the germline V gene are MNHEY and SMNVEV (reference sequence). The trim removed 6 bases at V and 6 bases at J, leaving 6 bases unmatched. This CDR3 is built from 14 residues. CDR3 DNA sequence: TGTGCCAGCAGCCATACAGGGGGCGGTCAGCCCCAGCATTTT. Its protein product is CASSHTGGGQPQHF.

This clone counts as medium-sized (0.01 to 0.1%). For the CDR3, the DNA is TGCGCCAGCAGCCAAAGTCGTAATTACGGCGAGCAGTACTTC. Protein sequence: CASSQSRNYGEQYF. This rearrangement joins TRBV4-1 to TRBJ2-7; D remains ambiguous. Germline assignment: CDR1 MGHRA and CDR2 YSYEKL. Deletions cut 2 bases from V and 6 bases from J, with 14 bases between. The CDR3 runs to 14 residues.